This T cell receptor (beta chain) was identified during a study of T cells in narcolepsy. The V gene lost 5 bases and the J gene lost 6 bases, with 17 bases spanning the gap. In germline, CDR1 is SGHAT, CDR2 FQDESV (reference sequence). The CDR3 totals 15 residues. The table lists this clone with a count of one. Libraries were prepared by immunoSEQ multiplex PCR; TCRdb keeps only in-frame clonotypes and omits some of them. This repertoire shows about 34,000 clones, roughly 80% found once; its top ten account for roughly 2.6%. What was sequenced was CD45RA- memory CD4+ T cells from PBMCs. The source is a human donor with narcolepsy. The chain is built from TRBV11-1 and TRBJ2-1; a possible D gene is TRBD1 (5 bases). CDR3 coding DNA: TGTGCCAGCAGCCGTCAGGGAAGGGTCTTCAATGAGCAGTTCTTC. Its protein is CASSRQGRVFNEQFF.